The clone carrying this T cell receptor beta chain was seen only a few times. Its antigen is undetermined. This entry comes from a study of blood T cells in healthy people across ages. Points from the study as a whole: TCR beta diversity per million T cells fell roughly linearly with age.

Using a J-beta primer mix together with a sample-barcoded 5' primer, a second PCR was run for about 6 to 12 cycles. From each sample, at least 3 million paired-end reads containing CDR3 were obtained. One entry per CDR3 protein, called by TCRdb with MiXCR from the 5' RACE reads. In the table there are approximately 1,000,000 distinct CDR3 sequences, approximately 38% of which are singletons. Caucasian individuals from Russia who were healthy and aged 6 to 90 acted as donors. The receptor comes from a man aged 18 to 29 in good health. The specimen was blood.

CDR3 residues: CASSLRPQGVTSGANVLTF. DNA of the CDR3: TGTGCCAGCAGTTTAAGGCCCCAGGGGGTCACCTCTGGGGCCAACGTCCTGACTTTC. The genes are TRBV27 and TRBJ2-6, with 7 positions matching TRBD1. The CDR3 loop spans 19 amino acids. The junction had 10 bases not matched to a gene; V was cut back by 2 bases and J by 0 bases. Germline loops: CDR1 MNHEY, CDR2 SMNVEV (reference sequence).